This entry lists 26 T cell receptor beta chains sequenced from one sample in a study of radiotherapy plus CTLA-4 blockade in lung cancer. Data came from immunoSEQ multiplex PCR; TCRdb stores just in-frame clones and leaves some out. The repertoire has roughly 32,000 clones, around 70% of them found once; the top ten carry approximately 4%. The sequenced sample was peripheral blood, obtained from a patient treated with radiotherapy plus ipilimumab. These receptors were collected from a human donor with non-small cell lung cancer who had stable disease on radiotherapy plus ipilimumab.

DNA of the CDR3: TGTGCCAGCGATATGGGGGGATCAAGGGGCGGCACTGAAGCTTTCTTT. It is translated as CASDMGGSRGGTEAFF. The chain uses TRBV19 and TRBJ1-1; D perhaps matches TRBD1 (5 bases). Germline values: CDR1 LNHDA, CDR2 SQIVND (reference sequence). The V gene lost 9 bases and the J gene lost 4 bases, with 24 bases spanning the gap. There are 16 residues in the CDR3.

The J gene is TRBJ2-7, the V gene TRBV4-2; TRBD1 is a possible D gene (6 bases). The CDR3 length is 16 residues. V was pared by 1 base and J by 2 bases, with 15 bases between. Germline V CDR1 and CDR2: LGHNA, YNFKEQ. Here the CDR3 DNA reads TGTGCCAGCAGCCAAGTCCTGGACAGCCCACCCTACGAGCAGTACTTC. Translating gives CASSQVLDSPPYEQYF.

This clone has only one observation. In DNA form, the CDR3 reads TGTGCCAGTAGTATAGATCCCCCCAGGACAGGGGGTAGAGATACGCAGTATTTT. Amino acid sequence: CASSIDPPRTGGRDTQYF. The rearrangement links TRBV19 to TRBJ2-3; 10 positions match TRBD1. CDR3 size: 18 residues. CDR1 LNHDA and CDR2 SQIVND come from the germline V gene (reference sequence). Unmatched junction bases numbered 11, after V lost 0 bases and J lost 5 bases.

This chain joins TRBV28 and TRBJ1-1; D might be TRBD1 (6 bases). There are 14 residues in the CDR3. Germline CDR1 reads MDHEN; CDR2 reads SYDVKM. Trimming took 7 bases from V and 0 from J, leaving 12 bases between them. CDR3 residues: CASNSGGLNTEAFF. CDR3 DNA sequence: TGTGCCAGCAATTCGGGGGGGCTGAACACTGAAGCTTTCTTT.

This clone has more than one count but fewer than ten. The J gene is TRBJ1-1, the V gene TRBV2; a weak D match, TRBD1 (5 bases). V lost 9 bases, J lost 5 bases, and 16 bases lay in between. CDR3 length: 13 amino acids. Germline V gene sequence: CDR1 SNHLY, CDR2 FYNNEI. CDR3 sequence: CARLTRQSTEAFF. The CDR3 region has the DNA TGTGCCAGACTAACCCGACAGTCGACTGAAGCTTTCTTT.

This clone was seen only a few times. The chain combines TRBV13 with TRBJ2-7; 7 bases line up with TRBD2. The CDR3 length is 15 residues. The trim removed 4 bases at V and 0 bases at J, leaving 6 bases unmatched. Germline CDR1 and CDR2: PRHDT and FYEKMQ (reference sequence). This CDR3 is CASSSGGSSSYEQYF. CDR3 DNA: TGTGCCAGCAGCTCGGGGGGTAGTAGCTCCTACGAGCAGTACTTC.

The DNA of the CDR3 is TGTGCCAGCAGGGAGACAGGGCCCTTATTGAATGAGCAGTTCTTC. It yields the protein CASRETGPLLNEQFF. The chain employs TRBV28 and TRBJ2-1, with TRBD1 identical over 7 bases. There are 15 residues in the CDR3. The germline gives CDR1 MDHEN, CDR2 SYDVKM. V lost 6 bases and J lost 7; bases outside the gene matches: 12.

The genes are TRBV18 and TRBJ2-2; unclear D gene. V lost 3 bases to trimming and J lost 1 base, with 15 bases between them. The CDR3 contains 17 residues. Germline-derived CDR1 and CDR2 are KGHSH and LQKENI. The CDR3 sequence is CASSPVLASKNTGELFF. CDR3 nucleotides: TGTGCCAGCTCACCGGTTTTGGCGAGCAAGAACACCGGGGAGCTGTTTTTT.

This rearrangement joins TRBV5-1 to TRBJ2-1; 7 nucleotides match TRBD2. The CDR3 covers 16 residues. CDR1 and CDR2 (germline): SGHRS, YFSETQ. V lost 0 bases to trimming and J lost 5 bases; unmatched junction nucleotides: 8. CDR3 in amino acids: CASSLGSTGGNNEQFF. In DNA form, the CDR3 reads TGCGCCAGCAGCTTGGGCAGTACGGGGGGAAACAATGAGCAGTTCTTC.

This clone was seen once. V gene TRBV6-1 combines with J gene TRBJ1-5; D remains unclear. The V gene's germline CDR1 is MNHNS and CDR2 SASEGT. Trimming took off 7 bases at V and 7 bases at J, with 14 bases between the two ends. The CDR3 length is 13 residues. CDR3 loop: CASKERSGQPQHF. CDR3 DNA sequence: TGTGCCAGCAAGGAGAGGAGCGGCCAGCCCCAGCATTTT.

This clone was seen repeatedly, ten times or more. The identical CDR3 is also encoded by other nucleotide sequences in the sample. The V gene is TRBV9, the J gene TRBJ1-2; 12 bases are shared with TRBD1. The CDR3 length is 17 residues. Germline V gives CDR1 SGDLS, CDR2 YYNGEE. J gave up 7 bases and V 3 bases, and 13 bases lay outside the gene matches. The DNA for the CDR3 is TGTGCCAGCAGCGACGGGGGGACAGGGGGCCGAATGGGTGGCTACACCTTC. It yields the protein CASSDGGTGGRMGGYTF.

V gene TRBV2 combines with J gene TRBJ2-2; 7 bases are shared with TRBD2. V lost 6 bases, J lost 6 bases, and 7 bases stayed unmatched. This CDR3 region has 14 residues. In germline, CDR1 is SNHLY, CDR2 FYNNEI. CDR3 sequence (DNA): TGTGCCAGCAGATTATCTAGCGGTCCCGGGGAGCTGTTTTTT. Protein sequence: CASRLSSGPGELFF.

This rearrangement joins TRBV5-4 to TRBJ1-3; 12 bases are shared with TRBD1. Germline V lookup: CDR1 SGHNT, CDR2 YYREEE (reference sequence). With 9 bases clipped from V and 0 bases from J, the junction kept 16 bases outside the gene matches. The CDR3 consists of 19 residues. CDR3 nucleotides: TGTGCCACCTCACTCGGGACAGGGGGCCCCCTCATCTCTGGAAACACCATATATTTT. It codes for CATSLGTGGPLISGNTIYF.

V usage is TRBV19 and J usage is TRBJ2-5, with a possible D match to TRBD1 (5 bases). Germline CDR1 is LNHDA and CDR2 is SQIVND (reference sequence). This CDR3 is 17 amino acids long. The V and J ends lost 1 base and 3 bases respectively, with 18 bases between them. This CDR3 is CASSIAFRAASEETQYF. CDR3 in DNA: TGTGCCAGTAGTATAGCCTTCAGGGCGGCTTCCGAAGAGACCCAGTACTTC.

The gene calls are TRBV28 and TRBJ1-5; D gene ambiguous. The CDR3 covers 14 residues. The germline V and J ends were trimmed by 7 bases and 4 bases, with 14 bases remaining between them. Germline V CDR1 and CDR2: MDHEN, SYDVKM. CDR3 region: CASTTRWGNQPQHF. The CDR3 DNA reads TGTGCCAGCACCACCCGGTGGGGTAATCAGCCCCAGCATTTT.

The V call is TRBV2, the J call TRBJ2-7; 9 bases fit TRBD1. The trim removed 4 bases at V and 4 bases at J, leaving 5 bases unmatched. This CDR3 spans 14 amino acids. CDR1 is SNHLY and CDR2 is FYNNEI in the germline V gene. The CDR3 sequence is CASSVQGAGYEQYF. DNA for the CDR3: TGTGCCAGCAGTGTACAGGGGGCGGGTTACGAGCAGTACTTC.

This chain's CDR3 is CASRKAQGVAWETQYF. DNA for the CDR3: TGTGCCAGCAGGAAAGCACAGGGCGTGGCCTGGGAGACCCAGTACTTC. The rearrangement links TRBV6-6 to TRBJ2-5, with D possibly matching TRBD1 (6 bases). The V end was cut by 6 bases, the J end by 5 bases, with 22 bases between. This CDR3 is built from 16 residues. Per germline, CDR1 MNHNY and CDR2 SVGAGI (reference sequence).

This sequence joins TRBV6-5 and TRBJ2-3; 9 bases line up with TRBD2. The V gene's germline CDR1 is MNHEY and CDR2 SVGAGI. This CDR3 has 16 amino acids. The V gene end was trimmed by 2 bases and the J gene end by 4 bases; junction bases not matched to a gene: 7. In DNA, the CDR3 is TGTGCCAGCAGTTACCTCGCTAGCGGGATCTCAGATACGCAGTATTTT. Translated, it gives CASSYLASGISDTQYF.

The rearrangement uses TRBV4-1 and TRBJ1-4; 9 nucleotides match TRBD1. V lost 1 base, J lost 7 bases, and 4 bases stayed unmatched. The germline V gene encodes CDR1 MGHRA and CDR2 YSYEKL. This CDR3 region has 15 residues. In nucleotides, the CDR3 is TGCGCCAGCAGCCAAGTGACAGGGGGATCTGAAAAACTGTTTTTT. This gives the protein CASSQVTGGSEKLFF.

In its sample, this clone was seen a few times. The chain recombines TRBV7-9 with TRBJ2-1; D could derive from TRBD1 or TRBD2 (5 bases each). Germline V gene lookup returns CDR1 SEHNR and CDR2 FQNEAQ (reference sequence). CDR3 length equals 16 residues. Trimming pared 3 bases from V and 1 base from J, leaving 13 bases between. CDR3 in amino acids: CASSFSGGPSYNEQFF. CDR3 coding DNA: TGTGCCAGCAGCTTTTCTGGGGGACCTTCCTACAATGAGCAGTTCTTC.

The V gene is TRBV5-1, the J gene TRBJ2-7, with TRBD1 matching over 8 bases. The length of the CDR3 is 13 residues. The junction had 4 bases not matched to a gene; V was cut back by 5 bases and J by 3 bases. Germline lookup yields CDR1 SGHRS and CDR2 YFSETQ. DNA for the CDR3: TGCGCCAGCAGACGGACAGGGAACTACGAGCAGTACTTC. Protein sequence: CASRRTGNYEQYF.

This sequence joins TRBV7-9 and TRBJ2-3; 8 bases are a match to TRBD2. The length of the CDR3 is 15 residues. V lost 4 bases, J lost 3 bases, and 6 bases stayed unmatched. Germline CDR1 and CDR2: SEHNR and FQNEAQ (reference sequence). CDR3 in DNA: TGTGCCAGCAGCTGGAGGGCTAGCGGGACAGATACGCAGTATTTT. It encodes CASSWRASGTDTQYF.

V and J are TRBV2 and TRBJ2-7; a weak D match, TRBD2 (6 bases). V lost 2 bases and J lost 3, with 14 bases in between. The CDR3 is 15 residues long. Germline CDR1 and CDR2: SNHLY and FYNNEI. CDR3 region: CASSERPGVRYEQYF. In DNA form, the CDR3 reads TGTGCCAGCAGTGAAAGGCCGGGAGTTCGCTACGAGCAGTACTTC.

This clone was seen a handful of times. V and J are TRBV6-8 and TRBJ2-7; a possible D gene is TRBD2 (5 bases). CDR1 is MNHGY and CDR2 is SAAAGT in the germline V gene. V shed 7 bases and J shed 2 bases, with 15 bases lying between them. There are 14 residues in the CDR3. The CDR3 DNA reads as TGTGCCAGCACCGATCAGGAGGCCACCTACGAGCAGTACTTC. As protein: CASTDQEATYEQYF.

The CDR3 loop reads CASSQGRVGLRQPQHF. Written as DNA, the CDR3 is TGCGCCAGCAGCCAAGGGCGAGTAGGACTTCGGCAGCCCCAGCATTTT. This chain joins TRBV4-1 and TRBJ1-5; D is uncertain. The length of the CDR3 is 16 residues. Germline V gene data show CDR1 as MGHRA and CDR2 as YSYEKL. Trimming removed 1 base at V and 7 bases at J, with 17 bases between.

J is TRBJ2-7 and V is TRBV5-4; TRBD2 might be the D (6 bases). CDR3 length equals 14 residues. CDR1 and CDR2 from the germline V gene are SGHNT and YYREEE (reference sequence). V was clipped by 0 bases and J by 7 bases, with 14 bases between them. The CDR3: CASSLGGLLGEQYF. CDR3 nucleotide sequence: TGTGCCAGCAGCTTGGGGGGACTGCTTGGGGAGCAGTACTTC.